A selection of T cell receptor beta chains follows, all from one sample in a study of PD-L1 blockade in urothelial cancer. Clones were sequenced by immunoSEQ multiplex PCR, and TCRdb holds only the in-frame ones, with some missing. The sample lists 20,000 to 30,000 clones, approximately 88% seen once, with approximately 9.9% in the top ten. Specimen: PBMCs, collected around atezolizumab (anti-PD-L1) treatment. All receptors derive from a man in his 70s with urothelial cancer. CDR3s include the opening cysteine and the closing phenylalanine or tryptophan. Each record gives: CDR3 protein, CDR3 DNA, clone size, V gene, J gene, D gene. A D gene is named only where the DNA matches it firmly. Where a row states a size, it is once, few, many or the class of an expanded clone; other rows omit it.

cdr3_aa: CASSLDGAGGLSFF
cdr3_nt: TGTGCCAGCAGCTTAGACGGGGCAGGGGGCCTGTCTTTCTTT
clone_size: -
v_call: TRBV7-9
j_call: TRBJ1-1
d_call: TRBD1

cdr3_aa: CASSYGQWSTDTQYF
cdr3_nt: TGTGCCAGCAGTTATGGACAGTGGAGCACAGATACGCAGTATTTT
clone_size: -
v_call: TRBV5-8
j_call: TRBJ2-3
d_call: -

cdr3_aa: CASSASGTIDENIQYF
cdr3_nt: TGTGCCAGCAGCGCCTCCGGGACAATCGACGAAAACATTCAGTACTTC
clone_size: -
v_call: TRBV9
j_call: TRBJ2-4
d_call: -

cdr3_aa: CASSPGQGGTGELFF
cdr3_nt: TGTGCCAGCAGCCCTGGACAGGGTGGGACCGGGGAGCTGTTTTTT
clone_size: -
v_call: TRBV11-3
j_call: TRBJ2-2
d_call: TRBD1

cdr3_aa: CASSLVGVQVEKLFF
cdr3_nt: TGTGCCAGCAGTTTAGTTGGAGTGCAAGTAGAAAAACTGTTTTTT
clone_size: once
v_call: TRBV28
j_call: TRBJ1-4
d_call: -

cdr3_aa: CAWSVLTANSPLHF
cdr3_nt: TGTGCCTGGAGTGTACTAACGGCTAATTCACCCCTCCACTTT
clone_size: few
v_call: TRBV30
j_call: TRBJ1-6
d_call: -

cdr3_aa: CASSRDTSGRAGEQYF
cdr3_nt: TGTGCCAGCTCACGAGATACTAGCGGGAGGGCTGGTGAGCAGTACTTC
clone_size: -
v_call: TRBV18
j_call: TRBJ2-7
d_call: TRBD2

cdr3_aa: CASSGRGSGTGELFF
cdr3_nt: TGTGCCAGCAGCGGACGGGGGAGCGGCACCGGGGAGCTGTTTTTT
clone_size: -
v_call: TRBV7-6
j_call: TRBJ2-2
d_call: -

cdr3_aa: CASSLHGVGAGENTGELFF
cdr3_nt: TGTGCCAGCAGCTTACACGGGGTGGGAGCGGGAGAGAACACCGGGGAGCTGTTTTTT
clone_size: -
v_call: TRBV7-2
j_call: TRBJ2-2
d_call: TRBD2

cdr3_aa: CASSINRGRGNEQFF
cdr3_nt: TGTGCCAGCTCGATCAACCGGGGCAGGGGGAATGAGCAGTTCTTC
clone_size: -
v_call: TRBV27
j_call: TRBJ2-1
d_call: TRBD1

cdr3_aa: CASSVEGARGTEAFF
cdr3_nt: TGTGCCAGCAGCGTAGAGGGGGCGCGAGGGACTGAAGCTTTCTTT
clone_size: -
v_call: TRBV9
j_call: TRBJ1-1
d_call: TRBD1

cdr3_aa: CAISTLRSDTGELFF
cdr3_nt: TGTGCCATCAGTACTCTACGTTCTGACACCGGGGAGCTGTTTTTT
clone_size: -
v_call: TRBV10-3
j_call: TRBJ2-2
d_call: -

cdr3_aa: CASSSLRQGGHQPQHF
cdr3_nt: TGTGCCAGCAGCTCCCTCCGACAGGGTGGGCATCAGCCCCAGCATTTT
clone_size: -
v_call: TRBV27
j_call: TRBJ1-5
d_call: TRBD1

cdr3_aa: CASSLVFSAAGEETQYF
cdr3_nt: TGTGCCAGCAGCTTAGTGTTTAGTGCGGCGGGAGAAGAGACCCAGTACTTC
clone_size: -
v_call: TRBV7-9
j_call: TRBJ2-5
d_call: TRBD2

cdr3_aa: CASSLDEGLAGPYNEQFF
cdr3_nt: TGTGCCAGCAGCTTGGACGAGGGACTAGCGGGCCCCTACAATGAGCAGTTCTTC
clone_size: -
v_call: TRBV7-8
j_call: TRBJ2-1
d_call: TRBD2

cdr3_aa: CASSVEWGGGNEQFF
cdr3_nt: TGTGCCAGCAGCGTAGAATGGGGGGGAGGCAATGAGCAGTTCTTC
clone_size: -
v_call: TRBV9
j_call: TRBJ2-1
d_call: TRBD2

cdr3_aa: CASSESGQLNTEAFF
cdr3_nt: TGCGCCAGCAGTGAGTCGGGACAGCTAAACACTGAAGCTTTCTTT
clone_size: -
v_call: TRBV10-1
j_call: TRBJ1-1
d_call: TRBD1

cdr3_aa: CASSITGFHGYTF
cdr3_nt: TGTGCCAGCAGCATTACAGGGTTCCATGGCTACACCTTC
clone_size: -
v_call: TRBV5-4
j_call: TRBJ1-2
d_call: -

cdr3_aa: CASSLISSTDTQYF
cdr3_nt: TGTGCCAGCAGTTTGATTAGCAGCACAGATACGCAGTATTTT
clone_size: -
v_call: TRBV28
j_call: TRBJ2-3
d_call: -

cdr3_aa: CASSLLAGEVGELFF
cdr3_nt: TGCGCCAGCAGCCTTTTAGCGGGAGAGGTCGGGGAGCTGTTTTTT
clone_size: -
v_call: TRBV5-1
j_call: TRBJ2-2
d_call: TRBD2

cdr3_aa: CASSSPGAVSGGGEQFF
cdr3_nt: TGTGCCAGTAGTTCCCCAGGGGCCGTCAGCGGGGGAGGTGAGCAGTTCTTC
clone_size: few
v_call: TRBV19
j_call: TRBJ2-1
d_call: TRBD2

cdr3_aa: CASSRTSGSYNEQFF
cdr3_nt: TGTGCCAGTAGTCGGACTAGCGGGTCCTACAATGAGCAGTTCTTC
clone_size: -
v_call: TRBV19
j_call: TRBJ2-1
d_call: TRBD2

cdr3_aa: CASSLGATGYNEQFF
cdr3_nt: TGCGCCAGCAGCTTGGGCGCGACTGGATACAATGAGCAGTTCTTC
clone_size: -
v_call: TRBV5-1
j_call: TRBJ2-1
d_call: -

cdr3_aa: CASFALAGGPSFLTKNIQYF
cdr3_nt: TGTGCCAGCTTTGCCCTAGCGGGAGGGCCGTCCTTCTTGACCAAAAACATTCAGTACTTC
clone_size: -
v_call: TRBV2
j_call: TRBJ2-4
d_call: TRBD2

cdr3_aa: CASSKARGAAKNIQYF
cdr3_nt: TGTGCCAGCAGCAAAGCCCGGGGGGCCGCCAAAAACATTCAGTACTTC
clone_size: -
v_call: TRBV21-1
j_call: TRBJ2-4
d_call: -

cdr3_aa: CASSIEGAVEQYF
cdr3_nt: TGTGCCAGTAGTATAGAGGGAGCGGTCGAGCAGTACTTC
clone_size: -
v_call: TRBV19
j_call: TRBJ2-7
d_call: -

cdr3_aa: CSVGLAGNYEQYF
cdr3_nt: TGCAGCGTTGGCTTAGCGGGAAACTACGAGCAGTACTTC
clone_size: -
v_call: TRBV29-1
j_call: TRBJ2-7
d_call: TRBD2

cdr3_aa: CASSDSGLGTEAFF
cdr3_nt: TGTGCCAGCAGTGATTCAGGGTTAGGCACTGAAGCTTTCTTT
clone_size: -
v_call: TRBV6-1
j_call: TRBJ1-1
d_call: -

cdr3_aa: CASSLVGVTGELFF
cdr3_nt: TGCGCCAGCAGCTTGGTAGGGGTAACCGGGGAGCTGTTTTTT
clone_size: -
v_call: TRBV5-1
j_call: TRBJ2-2
d_call: -

cdr3_aa: CSGAGRNTEAFF
cdr3_nt: TGCAGCGGCGCGGGGAGGAACACTGAAGCTTTCTTT
clone_size: -
v_call: TRBV29-1
j_call: TRBJ1-1
d_call: -

cdr3_aa: CASSMPMDRENTGELFF
cdr3_nt: TGTGCCAGTAGTATGCCCATGGACAGGGAGAACACCGGGGAGCTGTTTTTT
clone_size: -
v_call: TRBV19
j_call: TRBJ2-2
d_call: TRBD1

cdr3_aa: CASSSTDFNQYF
cdr3_nt: TGTGCCAGCAGCTCCACGGACTTTAACCAGTATTTT
clone_size: -
v_call: TRBV7-2
j_call: TRBJ2-3
d_call: -

cdr3_aa: CASSSDSDYGYTF
cdr3_nt: TGCGCCAGCAGCTCGGACAGCGACTATGGCTACACCTTC
clone_size: -
v_call: TRBV5-1
j_call: TRBJ1-2
d_call: -

cdr3_aa: CASSQQGAGQPQHF
cdr3_nt: TGTGCCAGCAGCCAACAGGGGGCGGGTCAGCCCCAGCATTTT
clone_size: -
v_call: TRBV16
j_call: TRBJ1-5
d_call: TRBD1

cdr3_aa: CASSPRRGGKHYEQYF
cdr3_nt: TGCGCCAGCAGCCCCCGGAGAGGAGGGAAACACTACGAGCAGTACTTC
clone_size: -
v_call: TRBV4-1
j_call: TRBJ2-7
d_call: -

cdr3_aa: CAWSSGLADKETQYF
cdr3_nt: TGTGCCTGGAGCTCGGGGCTAGCGGATAAAGAGACCCAGTACTTC
clone_size: -
v_call: TRBV30
j_call: TRBJ2-5
d_call: TRBD2

cdr3_aa: CASSLATALTEAFF
cdr3_nt: TGTGCCAGCAGCTTGGCGACAGCGCTCACTGAAGCTTTCTTT
clone_size: -
v_call: TRBV5-6
j_call: TRBJ1-1
d_call: -

cdr3_aa: CASSLYPPGQGTHEQYF
cdr3_nt: TGTGCCAGCAGCCTCTATCCCCCGGGACAGGGCACCCACGAGCAGTACTTC
clone_size: -
v_call: TRBV27
j_call: TRBJ2-7
d_call: TRBD1

cdr3_aa: CASSGGVSGGYNEQFF
cdr3_nt: TGTGCCAGCAGTGGGGGCGTGTCGGGAGGGTACAATGAGCAGTTCTTC
clone_size: -
v_call: TRBV28
j_call: TRBJ2-1
d_call: TRBD2

cdr3_aa: CASSIPPHEQFF
cdr3_nt: TGTGCCAGTAGTATACCCCCTCATGAGCAGTTCTTC
clone_size: -
v_call: TRBV19
j_call: TRBJ2-1
d_call: -